This T cell receptor beta chain originates from a study of shared clonotypes between healthy human individuals. This CDR3 has 13 amino acids. Trimming pared 6 bases from V and 2 bases from J, leaving 8 bases between. The germline gives CDR1 LNHDA, CDR2 SQIVND (reference sequence). Produced via immunoSEQ multiplex PCR; TCRdb's table is partial and in-frame only. The sample lists roughly 720,000 clones, about 90% seen once, with about a third in the top ten. On this clone: The antigen is undetermined.

Study-level points and caveats: Clonotypes shared by all four donors outscored non-shared clonotypes in generation probability.

Sequenced input: memory CD8+ T cells from PBMCs. Subset: CD45RO+ cells pooled with CCR7-negative TemRA cells. The receptor was derived from a man between 18 and 29 years old in good health. Some clones in this sample may be carry-over from other donors' samples. The chain joins TRBV19 to TRBJ2-1; D unresolved. CDR3 residues: CASRKVAYNEQFF. The CDR3 bases are TGTGCCAGTAGGAAGGTAGCCTACAATGAGCAGTTCTTC.